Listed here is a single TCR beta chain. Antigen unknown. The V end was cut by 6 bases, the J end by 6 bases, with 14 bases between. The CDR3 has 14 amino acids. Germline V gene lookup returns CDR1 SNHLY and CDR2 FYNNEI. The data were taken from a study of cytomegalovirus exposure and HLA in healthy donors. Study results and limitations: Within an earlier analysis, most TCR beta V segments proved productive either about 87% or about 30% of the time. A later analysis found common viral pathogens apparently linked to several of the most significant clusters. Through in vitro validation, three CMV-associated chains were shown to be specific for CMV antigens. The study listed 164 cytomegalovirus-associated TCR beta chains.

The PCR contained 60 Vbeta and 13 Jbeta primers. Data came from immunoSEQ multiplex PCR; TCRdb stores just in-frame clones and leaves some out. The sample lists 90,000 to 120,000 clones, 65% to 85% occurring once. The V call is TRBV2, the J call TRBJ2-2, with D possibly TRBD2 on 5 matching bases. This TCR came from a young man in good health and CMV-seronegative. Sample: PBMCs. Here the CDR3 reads CASSPTRSAGELFF. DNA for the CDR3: TGTGCCAGCAGCCCTACTAGGTCCGCCGGGGAGCTGTTTTTT.